This entry describes one TCR beta chain. Antigen specificity is unknown. This sample was taken from a study of OX40 agonist ivuxolimab in advanced cancers. Study-wide context: At around 83% male, the cohort had a mean age of about 60 years, ranging from roughly 23 to 80.

General observations from the study: The study did not work out the antigen specificity of the expanded peripheral T cells. There were, on average, more expanded clones in CD8+ T cells than in CD4+.

Individuals having autoimmune disease history or systemic immunosuppression were not enrolled. CDR1 is MGHRA, CDR2 YSYEKL, per germline. Trimming cost V 1 base and J 0 bases, with 7 bases left between them. The CDR3 extends over 15 amino acids. Profiled with immunoSEQ multiplex PCR; TCRdb holds only in-frame clones, not every one. The repertoire includes over 55,000 clones, approximately 78% of them detected once, and around 5% sits in the top ten. This specimen consisted of CD4+ or CD8+ T cells sorted from blood, obtained in a trial of the OX40 agonist ivuxolimab. The rearrangement uses TRBV4-1 and TRBJ2-1; D unclear. This TCR came from an adult with an advanced solid tumor such as melanoma, head and neck, liver or kidney cancer. CDR3 amino acids: CASSQAQPSYNEQFF. Written as DNA, the CDR3 is TGCGCCAGCAGCCAAGCTCAGCCCTCCTACAATGAGCAGTTCTTC.